This T cell receptor (beta chain) derives from a study of blood T cell repertoires in COVID-19. Trimming took 1 base from V and 0 from J, leaving 10 bases between them. CDR3 length: 16 residues. CDR1 is SGHTA, CDR2 FQGTGA, per germline. The method was immunoSEQ multiplex PCR; TCRdb's version includes in-frame clones alone and lacks a portion of them. The sample shows some 200,000 clones, roughly 90% of them seen only once. The receptor's source is a woman in her 30s who had recovered from COVID-19. Sequenced input: PBMCs or T cells enriched from blood (not recorded which). V and J are TRBV7-3 and TRBJ1-3; D uncertain. The CDR3 sequence: CASSLSSILSGNTIYF. CDR3 sequence (DNA): TGTGCCAGCAGCTTAAGCTCTATACTCTCTGGAAACACCATATATTTT.